This TCR beta chain stems from a study of blood T cell repertoires in COVID-19. The ends were cut back, 8 bases at V and 6 bases at J, with 10 bases in the middle. The V gene's germline CDR1 is SGHVS and CDR2 FNYEAQ. The CDR3 consists of 12 residues. TCRdb keeps only in-frame clones here, not all; method: immunoSEQ multiplex PCR. The sample holds 65,000 to 90,000 clones, approximately 81% seen once. Sequencing was carried out using peripheral blood. The receptor comes from a woman at least 80 years old with active or convalescent COVID-19. J is TRBJ2-2 and V is TRBV7-6, with a weak D call TRBD2 (5 bases). In nucleotides, the CDR3 is TGTGCCAGCCAACCGGAGGCCGGGGAGCTGTTTTTT. It yields the protein CASQPEAGELFF. The variable domain in full, completed from reference TRBV7-6 and TRBJ2-2, reads GAGVSQSPRYKVTKRGQDVALRCDPISGHVSLYWYRQALGQGPEFLTYFNYEAQQDKSGLPNDRFSAERPEGSISTLTIQRTEQRDSAMYRCASQPEAGELFFGEGSRLTVL.